The next 11 T cell receptor beta chains were all read from a single sample in a study of vaccination and CD4 T cells after COVID-19. Treatment described: approximately nine-day PBMC culture with coronavirus spike peptide pools or control peptides (ViraFEST assay). The antigens of these receptors remain unknown. Cultured CD4+ T cell DNA underwent sequencing with the Oncomine TCR Beta short-read assay. Each CDR3 protein gets one entry after TCRdb re-called the PCR reads with MiXCR. Of some 22,000 distinct CDR3 sequences detected, under 80% appear once; the ten largest clones hold 23%. Sample: CD4+ T cells from blood, cultured in vitro, taken before SARS-CoV-2 vaccination. The receptors were sampled from a human donor who received a COVID-19 vaccine.

The V call is TRBV2, the J call TRBJ2-3; 10 nucleotides line up with TRBD2. This CDR3 is built from 19 residues. The V and J ends lost 4 bases and 4 bases, in that order; junction bases with no gene match: 17. From germline, CDR1 is SNHLY and CDR2 FYNNEI. The CDR3 sequence: CASSGLERGGDKVSDTQYF. CDR3 DNA sequence: TGTGCCAGCAGTGGTCTGGAGCGGGGGGGGGATAAGGTCTCAGATACGCAGTATTTT.

V gene TRBV6-2 or TRBV6-3 combines with J gene TRBJ1-6, with D perhaps matching TRBD1 (6 bases). Per germline, CDR1 MNHEY and CDR2 SVGEGT. The CDR3 is made up of 16 amino acids. V was pared by 2 bases and J by 7 bases, with 15 bases between. The CDR3 DNA reads TGTGCCAGCAGTTACCGAGCGTGGGACACGAATTCACCCCTCCACTTT. Its protein is CASSYRAWDTNSPLHF.

The V call is TRBV20-1, the J call TRBJ2-3; TRBD2 might be the D (7 bases). From germline, CDR1 is DFQATT and CDR2 SNEGSKA (reference sequence). V shed 6 bases and J shed 4 bases, with 17 bases lying between them. The CDR3 has 14 amino acids. The CDR3 DNA is TGCAGTGCCCGGAGGGGGGGGGAAGCAGATACGCAGTATTTT. This gives the protein CSARRGGEADTQYF.

The chain employs TRBV6-1 and TRBJ1-2; perhaps TRBD1 as D (5 bases). CDR1 and CDR2 (germline): MNHNS, SASEGT. V was shortened by 4 bases and J by 2 bases, with 11 bases between the two germline ends. The CDR3 sequence is 14 residues long. The CDR3 DNA is TGTGCCAGCAGTGCTTCTGGGGGGAACTATGGCTACACCTTC. This sequence encodes CASSASGGNYGYTF.

This chain uses TRBV7-2 with TRBJ1-3; D gene unclear. Germline CDR1 is SGHTA and CDR2 is FQGNSA. CDR3 length: 15 amino acids. Trimming shortened V by 3 bases and J by 0 bases, and 9 bases separated the two germline ends. The CDR3 DNA sequence: TGTGCCAGCAGCTTGGCGTCCTACTCTGGAAACACCATATATTTT. Its translation: CASSLASYSGNTIYF.

This clonotype was seen a few times. This chain links TRBV7-6 with TRBJ2-5; D remains unclear. From germline, CDR1 is SGHVS and CDR2 FNYEAQ. V gave up 0 bases and J gave up 1 base, with 6 bases separating them. The CDR3 covers 14 residues. In DNA, the CDR3 is TGTGCCAGCAGCTTAGCGGCCAGCCAAGAGACCCAGTACTTC. Protein sequence: CASSLAASQETQYF.

The genes are TRBV6-4 and TRBJ2-1; D perhaps matches TRBD2 (6 bases). V dropped 2 bases and J dropped 14 bases, with 19 bases sitting between them. This CDR3 contains 14 residues. Germline V gene sequence: CDR1 MRHNA, CDR2 SNTAGT. The CDR3 bases are TGTGCCAGCAGTGACGGGGGACTGAGGATGATGGAGTTCTTC. As protein: CASSDGGLRMMEFF.

The chain couples TRBV30 to TRBJ2-7; D is perhaps TRBD1 or TRBD2 (5 bases each). There are 14 residues in the CDR3. V lost 2 bases and J 1 base, leaving 12 bases between the germline ends. Germline V gene data show CDR1 as GTSNPN and CDR2 as SVGIG (reference sequence). CDR3: CAWSTRWGSYEQYF. The CDR3 DNA sequence: TGTGCCTGGAGTACCCGATGGGGGTCCTACGAGCAGTACTTC.

The chain couples TRBV7-2 to TRBJ2-5; weak D call: TRBD2 (5 bases). Trimming cost V 4 bases and J 5 bases, with 11 bases left between them. The germline CDR1 and CDR2 sequences are SGHTA and FQGNSA. The CDR3 totals 13 residues. The DNA of the CDR3 is TGTGCCAGCAGCTGGAGGTCCCGTGAGACCCAGTACTTC. Translation: CASSWRSRETQYF.

The V and J genes are TRBV12-3 or TRBV12-4 and TRBJ1-1, with TRBD1 identical over 9 bases. The CDR3 is made up of 14 amino acids. V shed 8 bases and J 5 bases; nucleotides not matched to a gene: 9. CDR3 residues: CASCFTGGGTEAFF. The CDR3 DNA sequence: TGTGCCAGCTGCTTTACAGGGGGCGGAACTGAAGCTTTCTTT.

The chain combines TRBV6-1 with TRBJ1-5; TRBD1 aligns across 8 bases. This CDR3 has 14 residues. V was pared by 5 bases and J by 6 bases, with 6 bases of the junction left unmatched. Germline V lookup: CDR1 MNHNS, CDR2 SASEGT. CDR3 residues: CASSTTGAIQPQHF. The DNA for the CDR3 is TGTGCCAGCAGTACGACAGGGGCTATTCAGCCCCAGCATTTT.